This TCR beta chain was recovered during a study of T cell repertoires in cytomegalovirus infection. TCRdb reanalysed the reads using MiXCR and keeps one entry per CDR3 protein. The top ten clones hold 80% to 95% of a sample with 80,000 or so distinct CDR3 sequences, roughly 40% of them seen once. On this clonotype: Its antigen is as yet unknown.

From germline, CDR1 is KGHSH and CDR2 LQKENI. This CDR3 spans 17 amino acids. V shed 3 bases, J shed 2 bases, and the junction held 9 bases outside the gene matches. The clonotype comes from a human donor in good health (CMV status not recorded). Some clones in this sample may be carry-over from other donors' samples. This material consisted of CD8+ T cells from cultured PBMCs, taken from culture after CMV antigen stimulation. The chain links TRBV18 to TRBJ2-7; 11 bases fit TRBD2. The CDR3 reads CASSPEFSSGGPYEQYF. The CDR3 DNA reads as TGTGCCAGCTCACCCGAGTTTTCTAGCGGGGGGCCCTACGAGCAGTACTTC. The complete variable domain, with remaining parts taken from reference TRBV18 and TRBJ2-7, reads NAGVMQNPRHLVRRRGQEARLRCSPMKGHSHVYWYRQLPEEGLKFMVYLQKENIIDESGMPKERFSAEFPKEGPSILRIQQVVRGDSAAYFCASSPEFSSGGPYEQYFGPGTRLTVT.